A single sample is the source of the 22 T cell receptor beta chains below, sequenced in a study of T cell changes during pregnancy in multiple sclerosis. Measured with immunoSEQ multiplex PCR; TCRdb has only the in-frame clones, and not every one. The repertoire holds tens of thousands of clones, with roughly 93% as singletons. This specimen was peripheral blood, taken in the second trimester of pregnancy. The receptors were gathered from a female donor with multiple sclerosis, enrolled in a pregnancy study.

The chain joins TRBV28 to TRBJ1-2; possible D gene TRBD1, 5 bases. The length of the CDR3 is 14 residues. V gave up 5 bases and J gave up 4 bases, with 14 bases separating them. Per the germline V gene, CDR1 is MDHEN and CDR2 is SYDVKM. CDR3 bases: TGTGCCAGCAGTACGGGGAGGGACGGCTATGGCTACACCTTC. This sequence encodes CASSTGRDGYGYTF.

The chain employs TRBV30 and TRBJ1-2; tentative D call: TRBD1 (6 bases). The CDR3 is 14 amino acids. V was cut by 3 bases and J by 4 bases, with 15 bases left in between. In germline, CDR1 is GTSNPN, CDR2 SVGIG (reference sequence). The CDR3 DNA reads as TGTGCCTGGAGCGGGGGGGCGGGGAGCTATGGCTACACCTTC. Translating it yields CAWSGGAGSYGYTF.

The rearrangement uses TRBV30 and TRBJ2-7; TRBD2 might be the D (7 bases). The germline CDR1 and CDR2 sequences are GTSNPN and SVGIG (reference sequence). Between the trimmed V and J ends, which lost 2 bases and 2 bases, there was a span of 10 bases. CDR3 length: 13 residues. CDR3 DNA sequence: TGTGCCTGGAGTCGGGGGGCCACCTACGAGCAGTACTTC. It translates to CAWSRGATYEQYF.

The chain couples TRBV20-1 to TRBJ2-1; D might be TRBD1 (6 bases). Trimming cost V 6 bases and J 7 bases, with 10 bases left between them. The CDR3 runs to 11 residues. Per germline, CDR1 DFQATT and CDR2 SNEGSKA (reference sequence). CDR3 sequence reads: CSALDSNEQFF. In DNA, the CDR3 is TGCAGTGCCCTGGACAGTAATGAGCAGTTCTTC.

CDR3 nucleotide sequence: TGTGCCTGGAGTGTACGGATAGGGGTTGGGGCCGAAAAACTGTTTTTT. Its protein product is CAWSVRIGVGAEKLFF. V usage is TRBV30 and J usage is TRBJ1-4, with D possibly matching TRBD1 (5 bases). V lost 0 bases and J 8 bases, leaving 19 bases between the germline ends. The CDR3 has 16 residues. Per germline, CDR1 GTSNPN and CDR2 SVGIG (reference sequence).

This clone was seen ten or more times. The rearrangement joins TRBV7-2 to TRBJ2-3, with 7 nucleotides matching TRBD2. The J segment lost 1 base and the V segment lost 5 bases, leaving 3 bases of the junction unmatched. The CDR3 is 14 amino acids. Germline assignment: CDR1 SGHTA and CDR2 FQGNSA. The CDR3 reads CASSPGLGTDTQYF. The CDR3 region has the DNA TGTGCCAGCAGCCCAGGACTAGGCACAGATACGCAGTATTTT.

To note about this clone: This CDR3 is missing its conserved last phenylalanine or tryptophan, likely due to a read error. The limits of the CDR3 on the DNA are not certain, so only TCRdb's listed CDR3 is given. The chain recombines TRBV29-1 with TRBJ1-2; no check of the table's D call, TRBD1, against the DNA was made. The CDR3 spans 11 residues, counting both ends. Germline V lookup: CDR1 SQVTM, CDR2 ANQGSEA. This chain's CDR3 is CSVEVGREMVL.

This chain links TRBV11-2 with TRBJ1-1; D is perhaps TRBD1 (5 bases). CDR3 length: 13 amino acids. Trimming took 6 bases from V and 5 from J, leaving 13 bases between them. The germline CDR1 and CDR2 sequences are SGHAT and FQNNGV. CDR3 nucleotide sequence: TGTGCCAGCAGTGACAGTAGAAGGACTGAAGCTTTCTTT. Translated, it gives CASSDSRRTEAFF.

The chain is built from TRBV11-3 and TRBJ2-7; TRBD1 agrees at 7 bases. Germline assignment: CDR1 SGHNT and CDR2 YENEEA. The CDR3 spans 13 residues. V lost 4 bases to trimming and J lost 4 bases; unmatched junction nucleotides: 4. The CDR3 sequence is CASSSGQDYEQYF. For the CDR3, the DNA is TGTGCCAGCAGCTCCGGACAGGATTACGAGCAGTACTTC.

In this sample, this clone turned up once. The V call is TRBV19, the J call TRBJ2-3; TRBD1 is a possible D gene (5 bases). This CDR3 region has 14 residues. Trimming left V 3 bases short and J 2 bases short, with 9 bases between. Germline lookup yields CDR1 LNHDA and CDR2 SQIVND (reference sequence). CDR3 sequence reads: CASSMTATTDTQYF. DNA for the CDR3: TGTGCCAGTAGTATGACAGCTACCACAGATACGCAGTATTTT.

The V and J genes are TRBV5-6 and TRBJ2-5; 7 bases are shared with TRBD1. Germline V gene lookup returns CDR1 SGHDT and CDR2 YYEEEE. This CDR3 spans 15 amino acids. Trimming took 0 bases from V and 1 from J; bases not matched to a gene: 3. The CDR3 is CASSLGWDSQETQYF. CDR3 in DNA: TGTGCCAGCAGCTTGGGGTGGGACAGCCAAGAGACCCAGTACTTC. Using reference TRBV5-6 and TRBJ2-5 for the parts outside the CDR3, the full variable domain is DAGVTQSPTHLIKTRGQQVTLRCSPKSGHDTVSWYQQALGQGPQFIFQYYEEEERQRGNFPDRFSGHQFPNYSSELNVNALLLGDSALYLCASSLGWDSQETQYFGPGTRLLVL.

The genes are TRBV5-1 and TRBJ2-7, with 7 positions matching TRBD2. V lost 3 bases to trimming and J lost 6 bases; unmatched junction nucleotides: 9. The V gene's germline CDR1 is SGHRS and CDR2 YFSETQ. The CDR3 is 14 amino acids. The CDR3 bases are TGCGCCAGCAGCTGGGGGGGATCAGTAGCCGAGCAGTACTTC. Translation: CASSWGGSVAEQYF.

V gene TRBV6-6 combines with J gene TRBJ2-7; 12 bases map to TRBD2. Looked up from germline, CDR1 is MNHNY and CDR2 is SVGAGI (reference sequence). The CDR3 runs 15 residues. Unmatched junction bases numbered 4, after V lost 6 bases and J lost 1 base. The CDR3 coding sequence is TGTGCCAGCAGCATACTAGCGGGGGGTTCCTACGAGCAGTACTTC. Encoded protein: CASSILAGGSYEQYF.

V gene TRBV15 combines with J gene TRBJ2-7, with TRBD2 matching over 11 bases. V dropped 0 bases and J dropped 3; count of bases not matched to a gene: 1. This CDR3 region has 15 residues. Germline CDR1 LNHNV, CDR2 YYDKDF (reference sequence). CDR3 nucleotide sequence: TGTGCCACCAGCAGAGATCTAGCGGGGGGCTACGAGCAGTACTTC. Its translation: CATSRDLAGGYEQYF.

The chain employs TRBV9 and TRBJ2-1, with 10 bases identical to TRBD2. The junction had 5 bases not matched to a gene; V was cut back by 0 bases and J by 14 bases. The CDR3 length is 13 residues. Germline assignment: CDR1 SGDLS and CDR2 YYNGEE. As DNA, the CDR3 is TGTGCCAGCAGCGTAGAAGAGCGGGGGGGTGAGTTCTTC. It specifies CASSVEERGGEFF.

This clone was seen only once. The V and J genes are TRBV6-5 and TRBJ2-7, with TRBD2 matching 8 bases. The CDR3 has 12 residues. Looked up from germline, CDR1 is MNHEY and CDR2 is SVGAGI. V gave up 6 bases and J gave up 7 bases; unmatched junction bases: 5. CDR3: CASSPGLVEQYF. The CDR3 DNA is TGTGCCAGCAGCCCGGGACTAGTTGAGCAGTACTTC.

V gene TRBV27 combines with J gene TRBJ1-1; the D gene is possibly TRBD1 (6 bases). Germline assignment: CDR1 MNHEY and CDR2 SMNVEV (reference sequence). CDR3 length: 13 amino acids. Trimming stripped 4 bases from V and 4 bases from J, with 10 bases between. Here the CDR3 DNA reads TGTGCCAGCAGTTACAGGGCGGGCACTGAAGCTTTCTTT. Translation: CASSYRAGTEAFF.

The chain has TRBV19 and TRBJ2-7; D is possibly TRBD1 (5 bases). Germline lookup yields CDR1 LNHDA and CDR2 SQIVND (reference sequence). The CDR3 extends over 15 amino acids. V lost 3 bases and J lost 0, with 12 bases in between. The CDR3 DNA sequence: TGTGCCAGTAGTATTCAGGGAACGCTCTCCTACGAGCAGTACTTC. Translating gives CASSIQGTLSYEQYF.

The gene calls are TRBV6-6 and TRBJ1-3; possibly TRBD1 for D (5 bases). Germline CDR1 is MNHNY and CDR2 is SVGAGI (reference sequence). Trimming took off 7 bases at V and 3 bases at J, with 13 bases between the two ends. This CDR3 region has 14 residues. The CDR3 loop reads CASTYGGFGNTIYF. The CDR3, as DNA: TGTGCCAGCACCTACGGGGGATTTGGAAACACCATATATTTT.

The chain recombines TRBV5-6 with TRBJ1-1; the D is unclear. Between the trimmed V and J ends, which lost 8 bases and 7 bases, there was a span of 12 bases. The V gene's germline CDR1 is SGHDT and CDR2 YYEEEE. There are 11 residues in the CDR3. CDR3 loop: CASGAGIEAFF. The CDR3 DNA sequence: TGTGCCAGTGGCGCCGGGATTGAAGCTTTCTTT.

The J gene is TRBJ1-6, the V gene TRBV2; D may be TRBD1 (5 bases). CDR1 SNHLY and CDR2 FYNNEI come from the germline V gene. The germline V and J ends were trimmed by 1 base and 10 bases, with 14 bases remaining between them. CDR3 length: 15 amino acids. The CDR3 loop is CASSEVRQGGSPLHF. The CDR3 nucleotides read TGTGCCAGCAGTGAAGTGAGGCAGGGAGGATCACCCCTCCACTTT.

J is TRBJ1-4 and V is TRBV29-1; TRBD1 matches at 9 bases. The CDR3 is 13 amino acids. From germline, CDR1 is SQVTM and CDR2 ANQGSEA. With 5 bases clipped from V and 7 bases from J, the junction kept 5 bases outside the gene matches. The CDR3 DNA is TGCAGCGTTACGGGACAGGGTCGTGAAAAACTGTTTTTT. It is translated as CSVTGQGREKLFF. Looking up the rest from reference TRBV29-1 and TRBJ1-4 gives the full variable domain: SAVISQKPSRDICQRGTSLTIQCQVDSQVTMMFWYRQQPGQSLTLIATANQGSEATYESGFVIDKFPISRPNLTFSTLTVSNMSPEDSSIYLCSVTGQGREKLFFGSGTQLSVL.